This T cell receptor beta chain was observed in a study of blood T cell repertoires in COVID-19. Study at large: Sites in the United States, Italy and Spain provided acute and convalescent COVID-19 samples. From T cells, B-cell-depleted T cells, or PBMCs came the material, which was cDNA or gDNA.

Authors' analysis steps: Amplifying reference gene primers gave estimates of nucleated cell counts. Sequenced by immunoSEQ multiplex PCR; TCRdb stores in-frame clones only, minus some. That table supplies the V and J calls and clone size; D and trimming were determined from the DNA. Here the sample spans 210,000 or so clones, around nine tenths being singletons. Enrollees, roughly 18 to 90 years old, lived in 25 or so US areas. The CDR3 has 17 amino acids. CDR1 SGDLS and CDR2 YYNGEE come from the germline V gene. V gave up 0 bases and J gave up 0 bases, with 15 bases separating them. The specimen sequenced was PBMCs or T cells enriched from blood (not recorded which). The receptor was derived from a woman under 40 who had been exposed to COVID-19. This chain links TRBV9 with TRBJ1-1; D ambiguous. Written as DNA, the CDR3 is TGTGCCAGCAGCGTAGGTTTACTCGGAGATTTGAACACTGAAGCTTTCTTT. This sequence encodes CASSVGLLGDLNTEAFF.